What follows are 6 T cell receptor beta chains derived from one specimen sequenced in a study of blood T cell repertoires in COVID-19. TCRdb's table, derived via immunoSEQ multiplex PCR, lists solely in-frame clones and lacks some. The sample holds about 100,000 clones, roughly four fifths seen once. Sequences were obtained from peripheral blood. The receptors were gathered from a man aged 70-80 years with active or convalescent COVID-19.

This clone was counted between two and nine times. CDR3 bases: TGTGCCAGCAGCCCCTCAAGGGGCGATGGCTACACCTTC. Its protein product is CASSPSRGDGYTF. The gene calls are TRBV9 and TRBJ1-2; D is possibly TRBD1 (5 bases). Germline V gene data show CDR1 as SGDLS and CDR2 as YYNGEE. This CDR3 spans 13 amino acids. Trimming pared 4 bases from V and 6 bases from J, leaving 13 bases between.

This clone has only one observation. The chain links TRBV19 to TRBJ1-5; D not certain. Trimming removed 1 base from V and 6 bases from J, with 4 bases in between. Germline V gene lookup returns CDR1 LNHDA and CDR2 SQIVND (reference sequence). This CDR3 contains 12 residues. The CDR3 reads CASSIGSQPQHF. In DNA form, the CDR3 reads TGTGCCAGTAGTATAGGCAGTCAGCCCCAGCATTTT.

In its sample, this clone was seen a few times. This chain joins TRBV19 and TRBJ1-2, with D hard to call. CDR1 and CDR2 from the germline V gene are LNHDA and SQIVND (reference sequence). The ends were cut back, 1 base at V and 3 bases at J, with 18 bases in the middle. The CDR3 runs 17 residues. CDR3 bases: TGTGCCAGTAGTATAGCCGCGACATCCCGAATTGACTATGGCTACACCTTC. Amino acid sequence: CASSIAATSRIDYGYTF.

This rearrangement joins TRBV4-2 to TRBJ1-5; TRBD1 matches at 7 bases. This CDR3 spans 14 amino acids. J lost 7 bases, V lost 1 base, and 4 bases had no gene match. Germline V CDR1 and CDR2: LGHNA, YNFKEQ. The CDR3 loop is CASSQGRGTQPQHF. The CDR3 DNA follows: TGTGCCAGCAGCCAAGGCAGGGGGACCCAGCCCCAGCATTTT.

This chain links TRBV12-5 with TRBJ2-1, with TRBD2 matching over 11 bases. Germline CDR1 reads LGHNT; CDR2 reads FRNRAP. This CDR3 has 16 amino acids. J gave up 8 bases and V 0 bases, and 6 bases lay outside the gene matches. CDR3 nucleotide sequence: TGTGCTAGTGGTTTGGTAGAGGGACTAGCGGTTTATGAGCAGTTCTTC. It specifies CASGLVEGLAVYEQFF. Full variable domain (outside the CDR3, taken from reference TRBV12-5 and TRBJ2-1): DARVTQTPRHKVTEMGQEVTMRCQPILGHNTVFWYRQTMMQGLELLAYFRNRAPLDDSGMPKDRFSAEMPDATLATLKIQPSEPRDSAVYFCASGLVEGLAVYEQFFGPGTRLTVL.

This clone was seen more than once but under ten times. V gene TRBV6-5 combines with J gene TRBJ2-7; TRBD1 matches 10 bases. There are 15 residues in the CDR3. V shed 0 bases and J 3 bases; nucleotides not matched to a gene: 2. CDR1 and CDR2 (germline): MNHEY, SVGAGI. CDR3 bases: TGTGCCAGCAGTTACTCTGGGACAGGGGACTACGAGCAGTACTTC. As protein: CASSYSGTGDYEQYF.